This TCR beta chain emerged from a study of T cell responses to AZD1222 COVID-19 vaccine. Broader study findings: Spike-specific TCR breadth and depth went up after people got two AZD1222 doses. Across spike, vaccine-associated CD4 TCRs were found, dominant at 160-218 and 743-854. At baseline, just five to seven AZD1222 recipients tested seropositive.

Profiled with immunoSEQ multiplex PCR; TCRdb holds only in-frame clones, not every one. The repertoire includes some 170,000 clones, 85% to 90% of them detected once, and more than 4% sits in the top ten. The CDR3 is 18 amino acids. The V gene's germline CDR1 is LNHNV and CDR2 YYDKDF (reference sequence). V shed 6 bases and J shed 0 bases, with 20 bases lying between them. A word on this clone: No antigen is known for it.

The chain uses TRBV15 and TRBJ1-4, with unresolved D. The clonotype originates from an adult who received the MenACWY meningococcal vaccine as a control. Here the sequenced sample was peripheral blood, taken 28 days after the second dose of the MenACWY control vaccine. CDR3 loop: CATSATPIDLTTNEKLFF. CDR3 in DNA: TGTGCCACCAGTGCCACCCCGATCGACTTAACAACTAATGAAAAACTGTTTTTT.